This T cell receptor beta chain was obtained from a study of molecular identifiers for immune sequencing clone quantification. Looked up from germline, CDR1 is MNHEY and CDR2 is SVGEGT. The CDR3 runs to 14 residues. V dropped 1 base and J dropped 7 bases, with 13 bases sitting between them. Methods described previously, with TCR primers listed, were used for bulk TCR libraries. Each CDR3 protein is one row after TCRdb ran MiXCR on the PCR reads. Here the sample spans approximately 630,000 distinct CDR3 sequences, 25% being singletons. The rearrangement joins TRBV6-2 or TRBV6-3 to TRBJ1-2; D is ambiguous. The receptor's source is a human donor in good health. Some libraries in this study had Jurkat cell RNA spiked in. Sequencing was performed on naive CD8+ T cells from blood, with Jurkat cell RNA spiked in. The subset is: FACS-sorted CD8+CD4-CCR7+CD45RA+ naive T cells. CDR3 amino acids: CASSYLGPGCGYTF. CDR3 bases: TGTGCCAGCAGTTACTTGGGCCCAGGATGTGGCTACACCTTC.